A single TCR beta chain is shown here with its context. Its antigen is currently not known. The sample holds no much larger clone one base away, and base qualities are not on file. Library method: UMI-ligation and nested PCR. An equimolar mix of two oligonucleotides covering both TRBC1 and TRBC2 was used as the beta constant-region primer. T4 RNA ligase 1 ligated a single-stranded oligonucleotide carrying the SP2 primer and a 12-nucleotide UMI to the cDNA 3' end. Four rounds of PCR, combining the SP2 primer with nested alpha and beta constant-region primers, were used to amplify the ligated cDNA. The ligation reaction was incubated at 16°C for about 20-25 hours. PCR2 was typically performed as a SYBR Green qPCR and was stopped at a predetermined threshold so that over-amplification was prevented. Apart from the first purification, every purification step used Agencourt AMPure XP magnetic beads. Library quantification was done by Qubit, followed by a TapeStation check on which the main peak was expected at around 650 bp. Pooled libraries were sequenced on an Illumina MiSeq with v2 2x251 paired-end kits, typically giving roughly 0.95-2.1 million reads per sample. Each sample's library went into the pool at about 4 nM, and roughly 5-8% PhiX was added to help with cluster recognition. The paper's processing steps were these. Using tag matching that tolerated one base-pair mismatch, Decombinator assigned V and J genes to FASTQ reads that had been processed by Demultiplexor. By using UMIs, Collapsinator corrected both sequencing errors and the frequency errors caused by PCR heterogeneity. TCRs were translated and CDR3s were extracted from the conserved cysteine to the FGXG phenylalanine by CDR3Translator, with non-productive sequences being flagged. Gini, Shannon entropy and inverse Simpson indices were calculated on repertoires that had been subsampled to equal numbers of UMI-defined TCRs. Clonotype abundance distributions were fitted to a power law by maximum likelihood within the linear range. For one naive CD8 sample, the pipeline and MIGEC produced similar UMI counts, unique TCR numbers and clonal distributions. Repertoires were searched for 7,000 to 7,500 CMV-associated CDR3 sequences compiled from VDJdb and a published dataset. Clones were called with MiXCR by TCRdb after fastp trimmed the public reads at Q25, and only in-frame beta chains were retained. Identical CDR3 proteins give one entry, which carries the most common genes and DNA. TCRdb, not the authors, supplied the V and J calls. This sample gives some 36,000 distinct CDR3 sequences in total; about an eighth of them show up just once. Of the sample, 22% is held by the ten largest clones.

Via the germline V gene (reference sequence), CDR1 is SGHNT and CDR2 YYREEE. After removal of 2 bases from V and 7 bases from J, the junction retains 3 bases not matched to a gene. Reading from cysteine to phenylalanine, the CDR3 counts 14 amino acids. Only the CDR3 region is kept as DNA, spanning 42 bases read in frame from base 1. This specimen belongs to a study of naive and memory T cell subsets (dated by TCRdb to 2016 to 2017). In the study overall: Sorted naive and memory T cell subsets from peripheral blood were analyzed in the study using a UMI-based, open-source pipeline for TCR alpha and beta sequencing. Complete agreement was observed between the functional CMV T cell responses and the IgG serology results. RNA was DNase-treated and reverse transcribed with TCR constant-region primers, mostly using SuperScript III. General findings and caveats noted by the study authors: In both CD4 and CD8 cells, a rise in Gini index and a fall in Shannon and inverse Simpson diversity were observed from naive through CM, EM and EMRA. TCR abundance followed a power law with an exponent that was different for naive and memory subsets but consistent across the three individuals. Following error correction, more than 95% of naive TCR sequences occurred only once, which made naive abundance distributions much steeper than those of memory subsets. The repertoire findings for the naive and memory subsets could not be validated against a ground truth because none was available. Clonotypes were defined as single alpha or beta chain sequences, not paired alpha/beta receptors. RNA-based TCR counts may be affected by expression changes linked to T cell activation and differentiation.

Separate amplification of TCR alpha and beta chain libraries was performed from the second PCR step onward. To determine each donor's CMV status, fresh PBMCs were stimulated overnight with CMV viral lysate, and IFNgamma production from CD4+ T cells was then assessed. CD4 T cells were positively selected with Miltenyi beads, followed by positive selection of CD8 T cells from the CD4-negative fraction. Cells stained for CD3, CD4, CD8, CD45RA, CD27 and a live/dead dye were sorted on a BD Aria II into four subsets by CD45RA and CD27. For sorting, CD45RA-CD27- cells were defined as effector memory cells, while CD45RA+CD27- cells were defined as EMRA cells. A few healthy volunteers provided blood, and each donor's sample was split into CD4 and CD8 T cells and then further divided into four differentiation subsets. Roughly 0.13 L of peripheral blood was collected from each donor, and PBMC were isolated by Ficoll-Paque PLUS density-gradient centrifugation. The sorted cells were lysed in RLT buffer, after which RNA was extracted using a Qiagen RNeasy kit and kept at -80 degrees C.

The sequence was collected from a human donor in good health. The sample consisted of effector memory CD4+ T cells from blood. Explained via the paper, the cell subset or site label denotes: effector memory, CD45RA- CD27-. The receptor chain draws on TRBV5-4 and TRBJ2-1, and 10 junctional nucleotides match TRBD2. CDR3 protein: CASSFYSGRNEQFF. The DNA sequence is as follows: TGTGCCAGCAGCTTCTATAGCGGGAGGAATGAGCAGTTCTTC. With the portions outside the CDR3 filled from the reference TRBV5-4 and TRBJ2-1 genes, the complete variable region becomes ETGVTQSPTHLIKTRGQQVTLRCSSQSGHNTVSWYQQALGQGPQFIFQYYREEENGRGNFPPRFSGLQFPNYSSELNVNALELDDSALYLCASSFYSGRNEQFFGPGTRLTVL.